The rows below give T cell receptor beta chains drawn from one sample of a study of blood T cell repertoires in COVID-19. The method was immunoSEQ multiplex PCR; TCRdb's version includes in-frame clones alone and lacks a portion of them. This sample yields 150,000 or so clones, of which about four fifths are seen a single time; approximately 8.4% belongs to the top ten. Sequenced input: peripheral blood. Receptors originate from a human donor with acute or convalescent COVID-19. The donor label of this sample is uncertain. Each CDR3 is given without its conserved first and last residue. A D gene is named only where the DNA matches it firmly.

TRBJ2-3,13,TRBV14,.,ASSQGKQGSDTQY
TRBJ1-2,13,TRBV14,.,ASSQDYRGTNGYT
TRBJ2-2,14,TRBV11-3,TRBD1,ASSLGGGRNTGELF
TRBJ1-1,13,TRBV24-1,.,ATSARPREDTEAF
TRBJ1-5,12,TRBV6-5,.,ASRGPYSNQPQH
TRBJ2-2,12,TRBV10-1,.,ASGTSANTGELF
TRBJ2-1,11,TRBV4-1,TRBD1,ASRLTGKSEQF
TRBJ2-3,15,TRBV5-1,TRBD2,ASSVLPSGGRTDTQY
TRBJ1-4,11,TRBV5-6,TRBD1,ASRGQLNEKLF
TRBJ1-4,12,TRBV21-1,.,ASRDNRPNEKLF
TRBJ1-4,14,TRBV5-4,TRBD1,ASSLERDSLNEKLF
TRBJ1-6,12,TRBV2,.,ASSDRVIGSPLH
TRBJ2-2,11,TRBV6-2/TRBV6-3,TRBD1,ASSPGGGGELF
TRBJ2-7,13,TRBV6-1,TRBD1,ASSERDRLTYEQY
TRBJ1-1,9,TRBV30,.,AWTSGTEAF
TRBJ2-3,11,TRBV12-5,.,ASALVGGDTQY
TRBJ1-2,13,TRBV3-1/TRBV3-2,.,ASSSWTENRSGYT
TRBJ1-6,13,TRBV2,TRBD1,ASTPGQALNSPLH
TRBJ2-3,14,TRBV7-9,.,ASSSLPGLGTDTQY
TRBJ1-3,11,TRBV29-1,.,SVGEVSGNTIY
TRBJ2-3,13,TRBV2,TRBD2,ASSEGGTSEDTQY
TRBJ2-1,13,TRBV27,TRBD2,ASSTPSGGGNEQF
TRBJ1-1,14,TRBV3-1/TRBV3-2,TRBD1,ASSLLPGTGGVEAF
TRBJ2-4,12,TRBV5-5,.,ASSFSPGKNIQY
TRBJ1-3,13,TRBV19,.,ASSMQGYSGNTIY
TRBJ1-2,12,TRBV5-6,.,ASSRRGGGYGYT
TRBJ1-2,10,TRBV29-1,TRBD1,SDRQGYYGYT
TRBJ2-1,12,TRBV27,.,ASSLKGPGNEQF